The 27 T cell receptor beta chains below come from one sample, sequenced in a study of cytomegalovirus exposure and HLA in healthy donors. The table came from immunoSEQ multiplex PCR; TCRdb's copy has only in-frame clones and leaves some out. The data hold some 180,000 clones, with 81% observed a single time. Sequenced sample: PBMCs. The receptor set was obtained from a woman under 40 in good health and CMV-seronegative.

The chain uses TRBV4-2 and TRBJ2-7; 9 bases map to TRBD1. V was pared by 3 bases and J by 4 bases, with 4 bases of the junction left unmatched. Per the germline V gene, CDR1 is LGHNA and CDR2 is YNFKEQ. CDR3 length equals 14 residues. CDR3 amino acids: CASSQEQGAYEQYF. As DNA, the CDR3 is TGTGCCAGCAGCCAGGAACAGGGGGCTTACGAGCAGTACTTC.

The rearrangement joins TRBV5-1 to TRBJ2-7; TRBD2 matches at 7 bases. The trim removed 0 bases at V and 3 bases at J, leaving 6 bases unmatched. The CDR3 has 15 amino acids. CDR1 is SGHRS, CDR2 YFSETQ, per germline. The CDR3 reads CASSLVQGGNYEQYF. The CDR3 region has the DNA TGCGCCAGCAGCTTGGTGCAGGGAGGGAACTACGAGCAGTACTTC.

The V gene is TRBV5-1, the J gene TRBJ2-3, with 10 bases aligning to TRBD1. The CDR3 has 16 residues. In germline, CDR1 is SGHRS, CDR2 YFSETQ. J was trimmed by 4 bases and V by 4 bases; bases with no gene match: 9. CDR3 in amino acids: CASSPGGQGDSDTQYF. The CDR3 bases are TGCGCCAGCAGCCCGGGTGGACAGGGGGACTCAGATACGCAGTATTTT.

V gene TRBV9 combines with J gene TRBJ2-1; 7 positions agree with TRBD2. The CDR3 consists of 14 residues. V was clipped by 5 bases and J by 3 bases; unmatched bases: 5. CDR1 and CDR2 from the germline V gene are SGDLS and YYNGEE. The CDR3 protein is CASSPRDYYNEQFF. The CDR3 coding sequence is TGTGCCAGCAGTCCCCGGGACTACTACAATGAGCAGTTCTTC. Variable domain in full (rest from reference TRBV9 and TRBJ2-1): DSGVTQTPKHLITATGQRVTLRCSPRSGDLSVYWYQQSLDQGLQFLIQYYNGEERAKGNILERFSAQQFPDLHSELNLSSLELGDSALYFCASSPRDYYNEQFFGPGTRLTVL.

For the CDR3, the DNA is TGTGCCTGGACCAGAGACAGGGGGCTTTACGAGCAGTACTTC. Encoded protein: CAWTRDRGLYEQYF. The chain joins TRBV30 to TRBJ2-7; 10 positions agree with TRBD1. CDR3 length: 14 amino acids. With V trimmed by 4 bases and J by 4 bases, 7 bases remained unmatched. Germline-derived CDR1 and CDR2 are GTSNPN and SVGIG (reference sequence).

The gene calls are TRBV27 and TRBJ2-7; tentatively, D is TRBD2 (5 bases). Between the trimmed V and J ends, which lost 6 bases and 0 bases, there was a span of 15 bases. The CDR3 runs 15 residues. The germline gives CDR1 MNHEY, CDR2 SMNVEV (reference sequence). The CDR3 bases are TGTGCCAGCAGCAAAGAACTAGGGCCCTCCTACGAGCAGTACTTC. Translating gives CASSKELGPSYEQYF.

The gene calls are TRBV9 and TRBJ1-5; 7 nucleotides align to TRBD1. The CDR3 sequence is 15 residues long. After removal of 0 bases from V and 3 bases from J, the junction contained 3 bases not matched to a gene. Germline V lookup: CDR1 SGDLS, CDR2 YYNGEE. The CDR3 is CASSVGQGPNQPQHF. For the CDR3, the DNA is TGTGCCAGCAGCGTAGGACAGGGCCCCAATCAGCCCCAGCATTTT.

This clone has just one count. The V and J genes are TRBV11-2 and TRBJ2-7, with TRBD1 matching over 7 bases. CDR3 size: 14 residues. Per the germline V gene, CDR1 is SGHAT and CDR2 is FQNNGV. Germline trimming cut 5 bases from V and 0 bases from J; bases unmatched to any gene: 4. The CDR3 here is CASSHRDSSYEQYF. CDR3 DNA sequence: TGTGCCAGCAGCCACCGGGACAGCTCCTACGAGCAGTACTTC.

The chain uses TRBV11-1 and TRBJ1-1, with 8 bases matching TRBD1. Trimming at V came to 5 bases and at J to 5 bases, leaving 7 bases not matched to a gene. Per the germline V gene, CDR1 is SGHAT and CDR2 is FQDESV (reference sequence). The CDR3 is 14 residues long. This CDR3 is CASSRTGGRTEAFF. The CDR3 DNA reads as TGTGCCAGCAGCCGCACAGGGGGTAGGACTGAAGCTTTCTTT.

As DNA, the CDR3 is TGTGCCAGCAGCCCTGTAGGGGGCAGGATAGAGGGCTACACCTTC. This encodes CASSPVGGRIEGYTF. The chain couples TRBV6-5 to TRBJ1-2, with 7 bases lining up with TRBD1. From germline, CDR1 is MNHEY and CDR2 SVGAGI. V was clipped by 6 bases and J by 8 bases; unmatched bases: 15. CDR3 length: 15 amino acids.

V gene TRBV4-2 combines with J gene TRBJ2-7; tentative D call: TRBD2 (5 bases). CDR3 size: 17 residues. Germline values: CDR1 LGHNA, CDR2 YNFKEQ. Trimming left V 3 bases short and J 4 bases short, with 22 bases between. The CDR3 DNA reads as TGTGCCAGCAGCCACCCCGTTTGGAGAGGGCCCAGGTACGAGCAGTACTTC. It translates to CASSHPVWRGPRYEQYF.

The chain joins TRBV18 to TRBJ1-1; 8 positions agree with TRBD1. Germline values: CDR1 KGHSH, CDR2 LQKENI. With 5 bases clipped from V and 3 bases from J, the junction kept 5 bases outside the gene matches. This CDR3 is built from 14 residues. The chain's CDR3 is CASSVQGVDTEAFF. The CDR3 DNA reads TGTGCCAGCTCAGTACAGGGGGTCGACACTGAAGCTTTCTTT.

The chain carries TRBV28 and TRBJ1-1; D gene unclear. Germline assignment: CDR1 MDHEN and CDR2 SYDVKM. The CDR3 is made up of 12 amino acids. The ends were cut back, 3 bases at V and 7 bases at J, with 9 bases in the middle. This chain's CDR3 is CASSLRPGEAFF. For the CDR3, the DNA is TGTGCCAGCAGTTTGCGGCCGGGTGAAGCTTTCTTT.

This chain joins TRBV2 and TRBJ2-3; 7 nucleotides match TRBD2. CDR1 is SNHLY and CDR2 is FYNNEI in the germline V gene. J gave up 0 bases and V 9 bases, and 9 bases lay outside the gene matches. The CDR3 is 15 amino acids. CDR3 amino acids: CASKTSPGSTDTQYF. The CDR3 nucleotides read TGTGCCAGTAAGACTAGCCCCGGAAGCACAGATACGCAGTATTTT.

The chain is built from TRBV6-5 and TRBJ2-5; 7 bases match TRBD1. Trimming at V came to 0 bases and at J to 1 base, leaving 2 bases not matched to a gene. CDR3 length equals 15 residues. The V gene's germline CDR1 is MNHEY and CDR2 SVGAGI. CDR3 in amino acids: CASSYSQGIQETQYF. The CDR3 nucleotides read TGTGCCAGCAGTTACTCACAGGGGATCCAAGAGACCCAGTACTTC.

The rearrangement uses TRBV6-1 and TRBJ1-2; 8 bases agree with TRBD1. This CDR3 is built from 13 residues. From germline, CDR1 is MNHNS and CDR2 SASEGT. Trimming removed 3 bases from V and 8 bases from J; junction bases left unmatched: 5. In DNA, the CDR3 is TGTGCCAGCAGTGATCAGGGGGCTCGGGGCTACACCTTC. Amino acid sequence: CASSDQGARGYTF.

The chain couples TRBV1 to TRBJ1-2; the table's D call TRBD1 went unverified against the DNA. TRBV1 is annotated as a pseudogene. The CDR3 is made up of 16 amino acids. CDR3 sequence (DNA): TGCACCAGCAGCCAAGAAGGGACACGTAATAACTATGGCTACACCTTC. Residues: CTSSQEGTRNNYGYTF.

The chain couples TRBV6-5 to TRBJ1-4; 7 bases match TRBD1. Germline CDR1 and CDR2: MNHEY and SVGAGI. This CDR3 spans 15 amino acids. Unmatched junction bases numbered 7, after V lost 4 bases and J lost 5 bases. CDR3 sequence (DNA): TGTGCCAGCAGTTCCACGATGACAGGGAATGAAAAACTGTTTTTT. Translated, it gives CASSSTMTGNEKLFF.

The CDR3: CASSPLDRADTEAFF. The CDR3 bases are TGTGCCAGCAGCCCTCTCGACAGGGCCGACACTGAAGCTTTCTTT. The V gene is TRBV7-9, the J gene TRBJ1-1, with 7 bases lining up with TRBD1. The CDR3 contains 15 residues. After removal of 5 bases from V and 3 bases from J, the junction contained 9 bases not matched to a gene. CDR1 SEHNR and CDR2 FQNEAQ come from the germline V gene (reference sequence).

The chain links TRBV5-4 to TRBJ1-2; TRBD1 matches at 7 bases. The germline V gene has CDR1 SGHNT and CDR2 YYREEE (reference sequence). This CDR3 has 16 residues. The V gene end was trimmed by 3 bases and the J gene end by 4 bases; junction bases not matched to a gene: 12. The CDR3 loop reads CASSSDPQGTSYGYTF. In nucleotides, the CDR3 is TGTGCCAGCAGCTCCGATCCACAGGGGACGAGCTATGGCTACACCTTC.

The V gene is TRBV6-1, the J gene TRBJ2-7; 7 bases match TRBD1. With 3 bases clipped from V and 7 bases from J, the junction kept 9 bases outside the gene matches. This CDR3 comprises 14 residues. Germline-derived CDR1 and CDR2 are MNHNS and SASEGT. The CDR3 spells CASSDWDSTLEQYF. CDR3 nucleotides: TGTGCCAGCAGTGATTGGGACAGTACCTTAGAGCAGTACTTC.

The chain links TRBV7-3 to TRBJ1-2, with 9 nucleotides matching TRBD1. V trimming: 1 base; J trimming: 8 bases; junction bases outside the gene matches: 11. Germline CDR1 reads SGHTA; CDR2 reads FQGTGA. This CDR3 comprises 16 residues. The CDR3 protein is CASSLRRGDRAGGYTF. As DNA, the CDR3 is TGTGCCAGCAGCTTAAGGAGAGGGGACAGGGCGGGAGGCTACACCTTC.

The chain carries TRBV25-1 and TRBJ1-3; D unclear. Germline CDR1 and CDR2: MGHDK and SYGVNS. This CDR3 region has 15 residues. V lost 1 base and J 0 bases, leaving 7 bases between the germline ends. CDR3 nucleotides: TGTGCCAGCAGTGAATGGCCAGTCTCTGGAAACACCATATATTTT. This sequence encodes CASSEWPVSGNTIYF.

This CDR3 reads CASSPPSSGMTRDTQYF. The CDR3 DNA reads as TGTGCCAGCTCACCACCGAGTAGCGGGATGACTAGAGATACGCAGTATTTT. The genes are TRBV18 and TRBJ2-3, with 8 nucleotides matching TRBD2. This CDR3 is 17 amino acids long. Germline CDR1 and CDR2: KGHSH and LQKENI. After removal of 0 bases from V and 5 bases from J, the junction contained 10 bases not matched to a gene.

The chain recombines TRBV9 with TRBJ1-5, with D possibly being TRBD1 (6 bases). CDR1 is SGDLS and CDR2 is YYNGEE in the germline V gene. The CDR3 spans 15 residues. V lost 2 bases to trimming and J lost 5 bases, with 14 bases between them. This CDR3 reads CASSVDGTTDQPQHF. As DNA, the CDR3 is TGTGCCAGCAGCGTGGACGGGACAACGGATCAGCCCCAGCATTTT.

V and J are TRBV2 and TRBJ2-3; 11 bases agree with TRBD2. Trimming took 9 bases from V and 4 from J; bases not matched to a gene: 3. The CDR3 is 13 residues long. The germline CDR1 and CDR2 sequences are SNHLY and FYNNEI. The CDR3 spells CARRLAGSDTQYF. CDR3 in DNA: TGTGCCAGAAGACTAGCGGGGTCAGATACGCAGTATTTT.

The rearrangement links TRBV7-9 to TRBJ2-7; perhaps TRBD2 as D (5 bases). The germline gives CDR1 SEHNR, CDR2 FQNEAQ (reference sequence). The V gene lost 1 base and the J gene lost 3 bases, with 16 bases spanning the gap. This CDR3 spans 16 amino acids. The chain's CDR3 is CASSLDFGGIGYEQYF. CDR3 coding DNA: TGTGCCAGCAGCTTAGACTTTGGAGGCATTGGCTACGAGCAGTACTTC.